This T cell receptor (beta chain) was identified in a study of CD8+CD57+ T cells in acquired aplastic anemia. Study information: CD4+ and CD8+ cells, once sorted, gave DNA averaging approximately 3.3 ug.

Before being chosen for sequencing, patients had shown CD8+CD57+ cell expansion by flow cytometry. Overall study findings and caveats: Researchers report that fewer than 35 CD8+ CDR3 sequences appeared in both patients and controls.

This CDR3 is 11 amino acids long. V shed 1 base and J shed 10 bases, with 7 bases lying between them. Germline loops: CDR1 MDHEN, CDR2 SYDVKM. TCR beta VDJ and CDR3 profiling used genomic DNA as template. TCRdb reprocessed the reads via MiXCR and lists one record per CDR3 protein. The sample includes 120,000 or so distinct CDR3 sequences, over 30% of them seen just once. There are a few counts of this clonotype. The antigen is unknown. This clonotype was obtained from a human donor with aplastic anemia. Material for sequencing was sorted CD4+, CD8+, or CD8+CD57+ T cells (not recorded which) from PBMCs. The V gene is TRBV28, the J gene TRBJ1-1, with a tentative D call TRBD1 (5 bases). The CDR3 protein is CASSLLGRAFF. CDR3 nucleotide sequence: TGTGCCAGCAGTTTATTGGGGCGAGCTTTCTTT.